Below, 15 T cell receptor beta chains from the same sample are listed, as sequenced in a study of blood T cell repertoires in COVID-19. TCRdb's table, derived via immunoSEQ multiplex PCR, lists solely in-frame clones and lacks some. The sample lists about 280,000 clones, roughly 85% seen once, with approximately 5.1% in the top ten. The sample was peripheral blood. The receptors shown here come from a man aged 50-60 years with active or convalescent COVID-19.

V and J are TRBV5-4 and TRBJ2-3; no firm D call. Germline CDR1 reads SGHNT; CDR2 reads YYREEE (reference sequence). The CDR3 extends over 15 amino acids. The germline V and J ends were trimmed by 0 bases and 4 bases, with 12 bases remaining between them. CDR3 in amino acids: CASSLAQRGSDTQYF. The CDR3 bases are TGTGCCAGCAGCTTGGCCCAGCGTGGGTCAGATACGCAGTATTTT.

The V gene is TRBV4-1, the J gene TRBJ1-2; maybe TRBD1 (5 bases). This CDR3 has 15 amino acids. The germline CDR1 and CDR2 sequences are MGHRA and YSYEKL. Between the trimmed V and J ends, which lost 2 bases and 4 bases, there was a span of 14 bases. The CDR3 region is CASSQRTGPGYGYTF. The CDR3 bases are TGCGCCAGCAGCCAAAGAACAGGCCCTGGCTATGGCTACACCTTC.

The gene calls are TRBV7-9 and TRBJ1-1, with 10 bases matching TRBD1. V was pared by 5 bases and J by 4 bases, with 4 bases of the junction left unmatched. From germline, CDR1 is SEHNR and CDR2 FQNEAQ (reference sequence). There are 14 residues in the CDR3. This CDR3 is CASSTRQGATEAFF. The DNA for the CDR3 is TGTGCCAGCAGCACCCGACAGGGGGCCACTGAAGCTTTCTTT.

This chain links TRBV6-5 with TRBJ1-6; 7 bases are shared with TRBD1. V lost 5 bases and J lost 10; bases outside the gene matches: 8. Per the germline V gene, CDR1 is MNHEY and CDR2 is SVGAGI. The CDR3 is 14 amino acids. CDR3 sequence: CASSPDRRWSPLHF. In DNA form, the CDR3 reads TGTGCCAGCAGTCCGGACAGGCGTTGGTCACCCCTCCACTTT.

The CDR3 nucleotides are TGTGCCAGCAGCCGACAGGGTCCCTCTGGAAACACCATATATTTT. Translating it yields CASSRQGPSGNTIYF. The V gene is TRBV3-1 (or the pseudogene TRBV3-2), the J gene TRBJ1-3; 7 bases fit TRBD1. This CDR3 is built from 15 residues. Germline trimming cut 4 bases from V and 0 bases from J; bases unmatched to any gene: 3. CDR1 is LGHDT, CDR2 YNNKEL, per germline (reference sequence).

V and J are TRBV2 and TRBJ1-2; D is uncertain. The CDR3 extends over 12 amino acids. Germline V gene sequence: CDR1 SNHLY, CDR2 FYNNEI. Trimming stripped 4 bases from V and 5 bases from J, with 8 bases between. The CDR3 DNA follows: TGTGCCAGCAGTGGGGTACTATATGGCTACACCTTC. Amino acid sequence: CASSGVLYGYTF.

The rearrangement uses TRBV27 and TRBJ2-5; the match to TRBD2 covers 10 bases. Per the germline V gene, CDR1 is MNHEY and CDR2 is SMNVEV (reference sequence). After removal of 11 bases from V and 5 bases from J, the junction contained 11 bases not matched to a gene. The CDR3 extends over 14 amino acids. CDR3 residues: CAAWSSGSGETQYF. CDR3 coding DNA: TGTGCCGCCTGGTCTAGCGGGAGTGGGGAGACCCAGTACTTC.

This chain links TRBV10-3 with TRBJ2-1, with TRBD1 matching over 9 bases. The CDR3 has 14 amino acids. Germline values: CDR1 ENHRY, CDR2 SYGVKD. J was trimmed by 5 bases and V by 6 bases; bases with no gene match: 5. The CDR3 loop reads CAIRPGQGNNEQFF. CDR3 bases: TGTGCCATCAGACCGGGACAGGGTAACAATGAGCAGTTCTTC.

The V call is TRBV5-1, the J call TRBJ2-2; tentatively, D is TRBD2 (5 bases). The CDR3 runs to 18 residues. Germline lookup yields CDR1 SGHRS and CDR2 YFSETQ. The V gene lost 0 bases and the J gene lost 1 base, with 16 bases spanning the gap. CDR3 sequence (DNA): TGCGCCAGCAGCTTGGCCCAACTTCGGGGTATGAACACCGGGGAGCTGTTTTTT. Its translation is CASSLAQLRGMNTGELFF.

This chain uses TRBV12-3 or TRBV12-4 with TRBJ1-2; D ambiguous. V dropped 3 bases and J dropped 8 bases, with 10 bases sitting between them. The CDR3 spans 12 residues. The CDR3 spells CASSLRSRGYTF. CDR3 sequence (DNA): TGTGCCAGCAGTTTGAGGTCCAGAGGCTACACCTTC.

The V gene is TRBV18, the J gene TRBJ1-3; TRBD1 might be the D (6 bases). The V and J ends lost 3 bases and 2 bases respectively, with 8 bases between them. Per germline, CDR1 KGHSH and CDR2 LQKENI. The CDR3 totals 14 residues. The CDR3 DNA follows: TGTGCCAGCTCACCCCAGGGGACTGGAAACACCATATATTTT. This codes for CASSPQGTGNTIYF.

The genes are TRBV5-1 and TRBJ1-6; perhaps TRBD1 as D (6 bases). There are 14 residues in the CDR3. V was clipped by 2 bases and J by 10 bases, with 13 bases between them. The germline gives CDR1 SGHRS, CDR2 YFSETQ. The CDR3 DNA sequence: TGCGCCAGCAGCTTCGGGGACAAAAGATCACCCCTCCACTTT. Amino acids: CASSFGDKRSPLHF.

The chain links TRBV7-9 to TRBJ2-1; 10 nucleotides match TRBD2. Trimming at V came to 2 bases and at J to 10 bases, leaving 2 bases not matched to a gene. The CDR3 sequence is 13 residues long. The germline CDR1 and CDR2 sequences are SEHNR and FQNEAQ (reference sequence). The CDR3 region has the DNA TGTGCCAGCAGCTTAACTAGCGGGATCGAGCAGTTCTTC. Its translation is CASSLTSGIEQFF.

The J gene is TRBJ1-5, the V gene TRBV23-1; D is uncertain. TRBV23-1 is assigned to the ORF class and has an uncertain function. The V end was cut by 3 bases, the J end by 0 bases, with 15 bases between. The length of the CDR3 is 17 residues. Here the CDR3 DNA reads TGCGCCAGCAGTCATTCCCCGACGGGATATAGCAATCAGCCCCAGCATTTT. It codes for CASSHSPTGYSNQPQHF.

The J gene is TRBJ1-1, the V gene TRBV6-5; perhaps TRBD1 as D (5 bases). The germline gives CDR1 MNHEY, CDR2 SVGAGI. V shed 4 bases and J shed 4 bases, with 10 bases lying between them. The CDR3 covers 13 residues. This CDR3 is CASSWGRTTEAFF. CDR3 in DNA: TGTGCCAGCAGTTGGGGCAGGACCACTGAAGCTTTCTTT.